These 4 T cell receptor beta chains share one sample of origin, sequenced in a study of T cell responses to AZD1222 COVID-19 vaccine. Sequencing used immunoSEQ multiplex PCR; TCRdb keeps in-frame clones, though not all of them. The table includes about 130,000 clones, approximately 90% detected once. The material sequenced was peripheral blood, taken on day 0 of AZD1222 vaccination. The receptors here all came from an adult in good health.

The rearrangement links TRBV15 to TRBJ2-7; 12 positions agree with TRBD2. The CDR3 has 14 amino acids. Trimming cost V 4 bases and J 4 bases; bases outside gene matches: 2. Germline CDR1 LNHNV, CDR2 YYDKDF (reference sequence). Here the CDR3 reads CATSKGTSGYEQYF. The CDR3 DNA sequence: TGTGCCACCAGCAAGGGGACTAGCGGGTACGAGCAGTACTTC.

The rearrangement uses TRBV5-4 and TRBJ1-6, with D possibly being TRBD1 (6 bases). The V and J ends lost 4 bases and 10 bases respectively, with 24 bases between them. Germline assignment: CDR1 SGHNT and CDR2 YYREEE (reference sequence). CDR3 length: 17 amino acids. The CDR3 nucleotides read TGTGCCAGCAGCAAGGGAGGGAACAGGGAGACTGTCTCACCCCTCCACTTT. This encodes CASSKGGNRETVSPLHF. Combining the CDR3 with reference TRBV5-4 and TRBJ1-6 gives the whole variable domain ETGVTQSPTHLIKTRGQQVTLRCSSQSGHNTVSWYQQALGQGPQFIFQYYREEENGRGNFPPRFSGLQFPNYSSELNVNALELDDSALYLCASSKGGNRETVSPLHFGNGTRLTVT.

J is TRBJ1-2 and V is TRBV29-1; 8 positions match TRBD1. The V gene's germline CDR1 is SQVTM and CDR2 ANQGSEA. The CDR3 covers 14 residues. V shed 6 bases and J 2 bases; nucleotides not matched to a gene: 8. DNA of the CDR3: TGCAGCGTCAACCCCCGGGACAGGAACTATGGCTACACCTTC. It yields the protein CSVNPRDRNYGYTF.

The chain couples TRBV2 to TRBJ2-1; TRBD2 matches 12 bases. The CDR3 loop spans 16 amino acids. Germline-derived CDR1 and CDR2 are SNHLY and FYNNEI. Unmatched junction bases numbered 9, after V lost 6 bases and J lost 6 bases. CDR3 in amino acids: CASRQLPGLAGNEQFF. In nucleotides, the CDR3 is TGTGCCAGCAGGCAGCTTCCGGGACTAGCGGGCAATGAGCAGTTCTTC.